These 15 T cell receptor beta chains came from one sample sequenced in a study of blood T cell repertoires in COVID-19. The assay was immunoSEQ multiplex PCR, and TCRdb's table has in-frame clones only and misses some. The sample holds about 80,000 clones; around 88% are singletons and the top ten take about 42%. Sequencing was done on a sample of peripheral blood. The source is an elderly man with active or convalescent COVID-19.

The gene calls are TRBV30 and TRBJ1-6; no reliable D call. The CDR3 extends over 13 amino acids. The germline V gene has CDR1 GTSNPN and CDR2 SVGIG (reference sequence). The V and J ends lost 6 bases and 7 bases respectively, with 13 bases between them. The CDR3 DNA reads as TGTGCCTGTTCAGGTTTCGGAAATTCACCCCTCCACTTT. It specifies CACSGFGNSPLHF.

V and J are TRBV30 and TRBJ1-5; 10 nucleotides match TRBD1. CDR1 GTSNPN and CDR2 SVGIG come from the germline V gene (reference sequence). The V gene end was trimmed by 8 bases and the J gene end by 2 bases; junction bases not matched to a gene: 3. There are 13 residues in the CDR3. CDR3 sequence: CAMTGGGNQPQHF. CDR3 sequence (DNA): TGTGCCATGACAGGGGGCGGCAATCAGCCCCAGCATTTT. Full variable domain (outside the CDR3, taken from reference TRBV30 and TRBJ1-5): SQTIHQWPATLVQPVGSPLSLECTVEGTSNPNLYWYRQAAGRGLQLLFYSVGIGQISSEVPQNLSASRPQDRQFILSSKKLLLSDSGFYLCAMTGGGNQPQHFGDGTRLSIL.

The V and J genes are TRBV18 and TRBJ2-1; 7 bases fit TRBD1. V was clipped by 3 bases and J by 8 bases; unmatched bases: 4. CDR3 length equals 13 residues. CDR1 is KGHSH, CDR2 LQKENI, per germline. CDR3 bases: TGTGCCAGCTCACCGGCGCAGGGGGATGAGCAGTTCTTC. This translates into CASSPAQGDEQFF.

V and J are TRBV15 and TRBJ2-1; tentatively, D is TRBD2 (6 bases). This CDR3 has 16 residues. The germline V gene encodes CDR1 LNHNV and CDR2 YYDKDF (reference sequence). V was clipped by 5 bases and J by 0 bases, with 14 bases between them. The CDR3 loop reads CATSGLRRGSYNEQFF. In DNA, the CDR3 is TGTGCCACCAGCGGACTCAGGAGGGGCTCCTACAATGAGCAGTTCTTC.

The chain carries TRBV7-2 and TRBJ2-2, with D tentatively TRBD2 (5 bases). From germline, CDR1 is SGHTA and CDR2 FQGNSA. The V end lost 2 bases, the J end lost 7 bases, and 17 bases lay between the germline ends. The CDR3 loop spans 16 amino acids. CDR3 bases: TGTGCCAGCAGCTTAAATGGTATCCTAGCAGGCGGGGAGCTGTTTTTT. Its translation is CASSLNGILAGGELFF.

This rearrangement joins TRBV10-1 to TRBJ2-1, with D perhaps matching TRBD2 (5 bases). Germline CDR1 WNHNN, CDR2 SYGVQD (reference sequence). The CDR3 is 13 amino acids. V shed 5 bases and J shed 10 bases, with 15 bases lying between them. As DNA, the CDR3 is TGCGCCAGCAGTCCCCAGCGGAATGTGGAGCAGTTCTTC. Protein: CASSPQRNVEQFF.

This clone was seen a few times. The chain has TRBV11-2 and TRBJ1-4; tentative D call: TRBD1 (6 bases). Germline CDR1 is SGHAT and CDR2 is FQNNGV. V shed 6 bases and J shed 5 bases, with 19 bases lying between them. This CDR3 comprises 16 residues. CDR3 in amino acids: CASRVLRGSGNEKLFF. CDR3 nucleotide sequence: TGTGCCAGCAGGGTACTCAGGGGCTCGGGGAATGAAAAACTGTTTTTT.

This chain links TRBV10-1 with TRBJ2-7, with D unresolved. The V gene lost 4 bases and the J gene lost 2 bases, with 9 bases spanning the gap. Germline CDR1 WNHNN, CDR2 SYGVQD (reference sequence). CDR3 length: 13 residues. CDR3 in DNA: TGCGCCAGCAGTGGAGAGCGTCCCTACGAGCAGTACTTC. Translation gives CASSGERPYEQYF.

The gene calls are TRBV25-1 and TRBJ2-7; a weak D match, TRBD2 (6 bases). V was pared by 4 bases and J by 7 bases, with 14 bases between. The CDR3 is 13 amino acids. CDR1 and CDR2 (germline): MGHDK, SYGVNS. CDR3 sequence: CASSGSWDWEQYF. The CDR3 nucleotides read TGTGCCAGCAGTGGCAGTTGGGACTGGGAGCAGTACTTC.

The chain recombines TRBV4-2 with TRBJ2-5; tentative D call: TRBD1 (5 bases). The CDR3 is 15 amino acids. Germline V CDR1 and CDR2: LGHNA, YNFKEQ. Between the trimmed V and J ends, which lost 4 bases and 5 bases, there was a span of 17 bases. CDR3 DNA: TGTGCCAGCAGCCCTAGTCCAGGGTATGAGGAGACCCAGTACTTC. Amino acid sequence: CASSPSPGYEETQYF.

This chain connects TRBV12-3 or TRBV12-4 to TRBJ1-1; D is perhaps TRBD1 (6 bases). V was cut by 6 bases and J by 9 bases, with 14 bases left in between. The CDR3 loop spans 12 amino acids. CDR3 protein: CASSREGTKAFF. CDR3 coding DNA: TGTGCCAGCAGCCGGGAGGGGACAAAAGCTTTCTTT.

For the CDR3, the DNA is TGCGCCAGCAGCTTGGTGGCAGGGGAATTAGATACGCAGTATTTT. Translation: CASSLVAGELDTQYF. V and J are TRBV5-1 and TRBJ2-3, with D perhaps matching TRBD1 (6 bases). V gave up 0 bases and J gave up 5 bases, with 13 bases separating them. This CDR3 has 15 amino acids. The germline CDR1 and CDR2 sequences are SGHRS and YFSETQ. The whole variable domain, filled in from reference TRBV5-1 and TRBJ2-3, reads KAGVTQTPRYLIKTRGQQVTLSCSPISGHRSVSWYQQTPGQGLQFLFEYFSETQRNKGNFPGRFSGRQFSNSRSEMNVSTLELGDSALYLCASSLVAGELDTQYFGPGTRLTVL.

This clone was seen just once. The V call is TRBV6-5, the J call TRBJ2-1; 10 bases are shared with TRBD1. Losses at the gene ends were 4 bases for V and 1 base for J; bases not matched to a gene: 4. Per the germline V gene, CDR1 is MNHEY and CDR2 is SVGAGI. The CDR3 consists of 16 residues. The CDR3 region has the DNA TGTGCCAGCAGTTCGGACAGGGGGGTATCCTACAATGAGCAGTTCTTC. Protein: CASSSDRGVSYNEQFF.

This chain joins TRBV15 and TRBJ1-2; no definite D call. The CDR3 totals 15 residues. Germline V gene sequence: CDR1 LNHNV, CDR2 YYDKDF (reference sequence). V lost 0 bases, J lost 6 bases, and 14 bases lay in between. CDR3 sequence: CATSRELSAADGYTF. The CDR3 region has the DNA TGTGCCACCAGCAGAGAACTCTCTGCGGCGGATGGCTACACCTTC.

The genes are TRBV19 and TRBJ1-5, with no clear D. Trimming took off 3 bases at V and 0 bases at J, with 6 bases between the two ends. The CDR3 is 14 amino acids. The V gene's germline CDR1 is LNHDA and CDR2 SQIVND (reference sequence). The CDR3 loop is CASSIDNSNQPQHF. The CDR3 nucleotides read TGTGCCAGTAGTATCGACAATAGCAATCAGCCCCAGCATTTT.